A single sample is the source of the 15 T cell receptor beta chains below, sequenced in a study of shared clonotypes between healthy human individuals (TCRdb year 2020). The library came from the immunoSEQ multiplex PCR assay. Not all clones reach the TCRdb copy of this immuneACCESS table, which keeps in-frame sequences only. Checked studies attribute under half of the gap to unresolved V genes and leave the rest unexplained. This sample has 530,000 or so clones in its table, and over 75% of those were observed once. The top ten hold around 13% of the sample. Sequenced: PBMCs. The receptor source for this set is a woman in her 40s in good health. Some clones in this sample may be carry-over from other donors' samples.

Points on this clone: The junction departs from the called germline gene at one end, perhaps through a read error. The chain couples TRBV5-1 to TRBJ2-5; 7 nucleotides line up with TRBD2. The CDR3 has 17 residues. CDR1 is SGHRS, CDR2 YFSETQ, per germline. The CDR3 sequence is CASNLGPSGAYQETQYF. As DNA, the CDR3 is TGCGCCAGCAACTTGGGTCCTAGCGGAGCGTACCAAGAGACCCAGTACTTC.

The chain joins TRBV7-2 to TRBJ2-3; D not certain. The ends were cut back, 2 bases at V and 5 bases at J, with 14 bases in the middle. Germline V gene data show CDR1 as SGHTA and CDR2 as FQGNSA. The CDR3 has 15 residues. The CDR3 DNA reads as TGTGCCAGCAGCTTACTCGCCATCCGAGGAGATACGCAGTATTTT. As protein: CASSLLAIRGDTQYF.

This sequence joins TRBV11-2 and TRBJ2-5, with 16 bases lining up with TRBD2. The CDR3 contains 16 residues. CDR1 and CDR2 (germline): SGHAT, FQNNGV. V lost 5 bases and J lost 6; bases outside the gene matches: 6. This CDR3 is CASSPGLAGGQKTQYF. DNA of the CDR3: TGTGCCAGCAGCCCGGGACTAGCGGGAGGGCAAAAGACCCAGTACTTC.

This clone was counted once. The V gene is TRBV5-1, the J gene TRBJ1-5, with TRBD1 as a possible D gene (5 bases). This CDR3 region has 13 residues. Germline V CDR1 and CDR2: SGHRS, YFSETQ. V lost 3 bases and J 3 bases, leaving 7 bases between the germline ends. DNA of the CDR3: TGCGCCAGCAGCTCGGGGGACAATCAGCCCCAGCATTTT. Its translation: CASSSGDNQPQHF.

This clone was detected a few times. The chain recombines TRBV11-2 with TRBJ2-7; possibly TRBD2 for D (5 bases). The CDR3 extends over 15 amino acids. Germline CDR1 SGHAT, CDR2 FQNNGV. Trimming removed 5 bases at V and 0 bases at J, with 14 bases between. The CDR3 is CASSRNSGPSYEQYF. The CDR3 bases are TGTGCCAGCAGCCGGAACAGCGGACCCTCCTACGAGCAGTACTTC.

The chain is built from TRBV6-6 and TRBJ2-1; D remains ambiguous. CDR1 MNHNY and CDR2 SVGAGI come from the germline V gene (reference sequence). The CDR3 consists of 14 residues. V was clipped by 0 bases and J by 10 bases, with 13 bases between them. The CDR3 sequence: CASSYSTQVQEQFF. The CDR3, as DNA: TGTGCCAGCAGTTACTCGACCCAAGTTCAAGAGCAGTTCTTC.

The chain employs TRBV19 and TRBJ1-1, with 7 positions matching TRBD1. V trimming: 3 bases; J trimming: 1 base; junction bases outside the gene matches: 2. This CDR3 has 14 amino acids. Germline V lookup: CDR1 LNHDA, CDR2 SQIVND (reference sequence). CDR3 nucleotides: TGTGCCAGTAGTATGGGGACAGCGAACACTGAAGCTTTCTTT. Its protein is CASSMGTANTEAFF.

CDR3 coding DNA: TGCAGCGTTGAAATCACCGGGGGGACCCACGAGCAGTACTTC. It translates to CSVEITGGTHEQYF. The V call is TRBV29-1, the J call TRBJ2-5; TRBD2 agrees at 7 bases. The assigned J gene may be wrong: the sequence end matches TRBJ2-7 better. CDR3 length: 14 amino acids. Germline V gene sequence: CDR1 SQVTM, CDR2 ANQGSEA.

The chain employs TRBV28 and TRBJ2-1; 7 nucleotides agree with TRBD1. J lost 3 bases, V lost 5 bases, and 7 bases had no gene match. This CDR3 is 15 amino acids long. Germline CDR1 reads MDHEN; CDR2 reads SYDVKM. The CDR3 coding sequence is TGTGCCAGCAGTAATGGACAGGTTCGCTACAATGAGCAGTTCTTC. This gives the protein CASSNGQVRYNEQFF.

The V and J genes are TRBV29-1 and TRBJ2-5; 13 positions agree with TRBD2. V shed 6 bases, J shed 11 bases, and the junction held 15 bases outside the gene matches. Germline V lookup: CDR1 SQVTM, CDR2 ANQGSEA. The CDR3 runs to 15 residues. CDR3 sequence reads: CSVSGLAGVAREQYF. The CDR3 DNA sequence: TGCAGCGTCTCCGGACTAGCGGGAGTCGCGAGGGAGCAGTACTTC.

The chain couples TRBV7-3 to TRBJ1-2; tentatively, D is TRBD1 (5 bases). The germline V and J ends were trimmed by 3 bases and 2 bases, with 7 bases remaining between them. This CDR3 comprises 13 residues. The germline CDR1 and CDR2 sequences are SGHTA and FQGTGA. The CDR3 DNA is TGTGCCAGCAGCTTTGCAGGGAACTATGGCTACACCTTC. Translation: CASSFAGNYGYTF.

The CDR3 DNA reads TGTGCCAGCAGCTCCTCCCAGACTAGCGGTTACAATGAGCAGTTCTTC. This sequence encodes CASSSSQTSGYNEQFF. The J gene is TRBJ2-1, the V gene TRBV4-2; 9 bases agree with TRBD2. The V gene's germline CDR1 is LGHNA and CDR2 YNFKEQ. This CDR3 comprises 16 residues. With V trimmed by 5 bases and J by 4 bases, 9 bases remained unmatched.

This chain links TRBV9 with TRBJ2-5, with a weak D call TRBD1 (6 bases). V lost 0 bases and J lost 0, with 9 bases in between. Looked up from germline, CDR1 is SGDLS and CDR2 is YYNGEE. The CDR3 covers 15 residues. This CDR3 is CASSVGTGYQETQYF. The DNA of the CDR3 is TGTGCCAGCAGCGTAGGTACAGGGTACCAAGAGACCCAGTACTTC.

This clone occurred once. Other DNA sequences in this sample translate to the same CDR3. V is TRBV5-5 and J is TRBJ2-7; D is unresolved. V was cut by 2 bases and J by 3 bases, with 3 bases left in between. Germline CDR1 SGHKS, CDR2 YYEKEE (reference sequence). The CDR3 consists of 11 residues. Here the CDR3 reads CASSFHYEQYF. In nucleotides, the CDR3 is TGTGCCAGCAGCTTCCACTACGAGCAGTACTTC.

This clone appeared many times. CDR3 loop: CASNRGEVTEAFF. DNA for the CDR3: TGTGCCAGCAATAGGGGGGAGGTCACTGAAGCTTTCTTT. J is TRBJ1-1 and V is TRBV2, with a tentative D call TRBD1 (6 bases). The CDR3 is made up of 13 amino acids. Germline V gives CDR1 SNHLY, CDR2 FYNNEI. Trimming removed 7 bases at V and 4 bases at J, with 13 bases between.